This is a list of T cell receptor beta chains from one sample in a study of blood T cell repertoires in COVID-19. Here immunoSEQ multiplex PCR was the method, and the copy in TCRdb shows in-frame clones only, minus some. The top ten clones hold approximately 3.8% of a sample with around 260,000 clones, around 90% of them seen once. Sequencing was done on a sample of peripheral blood. Receptor source: a man between 60 and 75 years old who had recovered from COVID-19. Each CDR3 is given with its conserved first and last residue. D genes are given only for firm matches. Clone size, where shown, is once, few, many, or a class for clones that have expanded.

CDR3 length,D gene,J gene,clone size,V gene,CDR3 protein,CDR3 DNA
14,TRBD2,TRBJ2-7,-,TRBV19,CASSFGTSFREEYF,TGTGCCAGTAGTTTCGGGACTAGTTTCCGCGAAGAGTACTTC
12,TRBD1,TRBJ1-4,-,TRBV9,CASSGGGEKLFF,TGTGCCAGCTCAGGGGGAGGTGAAAAACTGTTTTTT
16,TRBD1,TRBJ2-3,-,TRBV5-8,CASSLEGQGARHTQYF,TGTGCCAGCAGCTTGGAGGGGCAGGGGGCGAGGCATACGCAGTATTTT
16,-,TRBJ2-5,-,TRBV18,CASSPLGLARQETQYF,TGTGCCAGCTCACCGCTCGGTCTAGCCCGACAAGAGACCCAGTACTTC
16,-,TRBJ2-3,-,TRBV5-4,CASSLTTLAATDTQYF,TGTGCCAGCAGCTTGACCACTCTAGCTGCCACAGATACGCAGTATTTT
14,-,TRBJ2-2,-,TRBV6-2/TRBV6-3,CASSSLGAAGELFF,TGTGCCAGCAGTTCCCTCGGAGCGGCCGGGGAGCTGTTTTTT
14,TRBD1,TRBJ1-2,-,TRBV6-6,CASSYQQGANGYTF,TGTGCCAGCAGTTACCAGCAGGGGGCGAATGGCTACACCTTC
14,-,TRBJ1-4,-,TRBV5-5,CASSFQGTNEKLFF,TGTGCCAGCAGCTTCCAGGGAACTAATGAAAAACTGTTTTTT
15,TRBD1,TRBJ2-2,-,TRBV2,CATAIGTDNTGELFF,TGTGCCACTGCCATAGGGACAGACAACACCGGGGAGCTGTTTTTT
17,TRBD1,TRBJ1-3,-,TRBV9,CASSPYRNRGPGNTIYF,TGTGCCAGCAGTCCGTATCGTAACAGGGGTCCCGGCAACACCATATATTTT
14,-,TRBJ2-7,-,TRBV7-9,CASSLAGVPYEQYF,TGTGCCAGCAGCTTAGCGGGAGTACCATACGAGCAGTACTTC
17,TRBD2,TRBJ2-3,-,TRBV5-6,CASSLVGGGAGADTQYF,TGTGCCAGCAGCTTGGTGGGCGGGGGGGCCGGAGCAGATACGCAGTATTTT
16,TRBD1,TRBJ1-1,-,TRBV7-3,CASSLTRGGQNTEAFF,TGTGCCAGCAGCTTAACTAGAGGGGGCCAGAACACTGAAGCTTTCTTT
15,TRBD1,TRBJ2-3,once,TRBV25-1,CASSAQTGNTDTQYF,TGTGCCAGCAGTGCCCAGACAGGGAACACAGATACGCAGTATTTT
14,-,TRBJ1-6,-,TRBV7-9,CASSFDRNNSPLHF,TGTGCCAGCAGCTTTGACAGAAACAATTCACCCCTCCACTTT
16,TRBD1,TRBJ2-2,-,TRBV5-1,CASSLSGTGVTGELFF,TGCGCCAGCAGCCTCTCCGGGACAGGGGTTACCGGGGAGCTGTTTTTT
15,TRBD1,TRBJ1-5,-,TRBV19,CASSMDRAENQPQHF,TGTGCCAGTAGCATGGACAGGGCGGAAAATCAGCCCCAGCATTTT
14,-,TRBJ2-7,-,TRBV2,CASSFSQGGHEQYF,TGTGCCAGCAGCTTTAGCCAAGGGGGACACGAGCAGTACTTC
13,-,TRBJ2-7,once,TRBV7-8,CASRSPDYYEQYF,TGTGCCAGCAGGTCCCCAGATTACTACGAGCAGTACTTC
16,-,TRBJ2-5,-,TRBV6-1,CASSETPAGAQETQYF,TGTGCCAGCAGTGAAACTCCCGCAGGGGCCCAGGAGACCCAGTACTTC
14,-,TRBJ1-5,-,TRBV7-2,CASSSTSGRQPQHF,TGTGCCAGCAGCTCCACTAGTGGACGTCAGCCCCAGCATTTT
14,TRBD1,TRBJ1-2,-,TRBV24-1,CATSDLAQGYGYTF,TGTGCCACCAGTGATTTAGCACAGGGGTATGGCTACACCTTC
16,TRBD2,TRBJ2-1,once,TRBV27,CASSLQGLAGAHEQFF,TGTGCCAGCAGTTTACAGGGACTAGCGGGGGCCCACGAGCAGTTCTTC